The T cell receptor (beta chain) described here comes from a study of control samples from healthy donors and cancer patients. Data came from immunoSEQ multiplex PCR; TCRdb stores just in-frame clones and leaves some out. The sample lists under 140,000 clones; approximately 87% were seen once. This clonotype was sampled from a woman aged 60-75 years with lung cancer. The sample was PBMCs.

CDR3 sequence: CASLYAGEQYF. The CDR3 region has the DNA TGTGCCAGCCTCTACGCCGGCGAGCAGTACTTC. The chain couples TRBV12-3 or TRBV12-4 to TRBJ2-7, with no clear D. CDR3 size: 11 residues. The V end lost 8 bases, the J end lost 6 bases, and 11 bases lay between the germline ends.